This TCR beta chain comes out of a study of CD8 T cells in Susac syndrome. CD8+ and CD4+ T cells circulating in blood were sequenced for TCR beta. The multiple sclerosis control group consisted of treatment-naive patients whose relapsing-remitting disease, which was either stable or active, fulfilled revised McDonald criteria. Negative magnetic isolation gave CD8+ and CD4+ cells; FACS enriched CD8+ TEMRA. CDR3 size: 15 residues. V shed 5 bases and J shed 0 bases, with 11 bases lying between them. It was with random hexamers that about 0.45 to 1 ug RNA was reverse transcribed. With immunoSEQ multiplex PCR, TCR beta CDR3 was amplified across 54 Vbeta and 13 Jbeta. TCRdb passed the immunoSEQ multiplex PCR reads through MiXCR, listing each CDR3 protein once. The sample carries roughly 150,000 distinct CDR3 sequences, around 95% recorded once.

The V gene is TRBV12-3 or TRBV12-4, the J gene TRBJ2-1; either TRBD1 or TRBD2 may supply D (5 bases each). This TCR came from a human donor with multiple sclerosis. Sequencing used CD8+ T cells from PBMCs. The CDR3 DNA reads TGTGCCAGCAGTCCCGGGACCATCTCCTACAATGAGCAGTTCTTC. This translates into CASSPGTISYNEQFF.